Here is one T cell receptor beta chain with its context. No antigen is known for it. A much bigger clone sits one base away, suggesting this may be a read error. Then a second PCR, running about 6 to 12 cycles, was carried out with a sample-barcoded 5' primer and a J-beta primer mix. Paired-end reads containing CDR3 totaled no fewer than 2.5 million for each sample. One entry per CDR3 protein results from TCRdb running MiXCR on the 5' RACE reads. There are hundreds of thousands of distinct CDR3 sequences in the sample; about a third occur only once, and 15% lies in the top ten. The source of the sample is a study of blood T cells in healthy people across ages. In germline, CDR1 is SQVTM, CDR2 ANQGSEA. This CDR3 spans 14 amino acids. Study outcomes and limitations: For the donors, CMV status was unknown and possibly confounded expanded clonotype changes. A conclusive naive versus antigen-experienced comparison was prevented by the unsorted PBMCs.

The rearrangement links TRBV29-1 to TRBJ2-1; D may correspond to TRBD1 or TRBD2 (5 bases each). Sequences were obtained from blood. This sequence was found in a woman older than 75 in good health. In DNA, the CDR3 is TGCAGCGTTGACCCGGGACGGTCCTACAATAAGCAGTTCTTC. Protein sequence: CSVDPGRSYNKQFF.